A single T cell receptor beta chain is shown here with its context. Germline CDR1 SGDLS, CDR2 YYNGEE. V lost 0 bases and J lost 5; bases outside the gene matches: 2. This CDR3 is built from 15 residues. Sequenced by immunoSEQ multiplex PCR; TCRdb stores in-frame clones only, minus some. The table includes some 120,000 clones, more than 75% detected once. These data belong to a study of blood T cell repertoires in COVID-19. The sample taken for sequencing was peripheral blood. The genes are TRBV9 and TRBJ1-6; 7 nucleotides agree with TRBD1. This TCR derives from a middle-aged man with acute or convalescent COVID-19. The CDR3 spells CASSVGDSNNSPLHF. CDR3 nucleotide sequence: TGTGCCAGCAGCGTAGGGGACAGCAATAATTCACCCCTCCACTTT.